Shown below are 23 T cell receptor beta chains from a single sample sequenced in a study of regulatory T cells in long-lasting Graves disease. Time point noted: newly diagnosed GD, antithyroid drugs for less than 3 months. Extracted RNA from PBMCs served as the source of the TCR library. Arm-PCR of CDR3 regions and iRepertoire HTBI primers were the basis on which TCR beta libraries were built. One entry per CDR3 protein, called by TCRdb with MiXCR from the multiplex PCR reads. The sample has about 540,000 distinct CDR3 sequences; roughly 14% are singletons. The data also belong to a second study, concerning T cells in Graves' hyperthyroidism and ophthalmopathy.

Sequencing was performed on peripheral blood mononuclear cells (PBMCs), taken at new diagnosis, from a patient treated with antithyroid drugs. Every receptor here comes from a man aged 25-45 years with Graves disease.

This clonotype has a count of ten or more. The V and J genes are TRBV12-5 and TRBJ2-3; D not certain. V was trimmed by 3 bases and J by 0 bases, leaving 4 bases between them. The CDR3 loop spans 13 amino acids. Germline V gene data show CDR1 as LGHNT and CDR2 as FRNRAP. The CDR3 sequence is CASGFGSTDTQYF. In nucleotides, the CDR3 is TGTGCTAGTGGTTTCGGCAGCACAGATACGCAGTATTTT.

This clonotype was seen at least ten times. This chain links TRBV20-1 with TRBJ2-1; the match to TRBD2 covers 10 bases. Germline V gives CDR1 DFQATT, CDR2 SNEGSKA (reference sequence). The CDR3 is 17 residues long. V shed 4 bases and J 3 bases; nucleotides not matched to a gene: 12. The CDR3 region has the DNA TGCAGTGCTATCTCGACCGAGCGGGAGGGCCGCTACAATGAGCAGTTCTTC. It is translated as CSAISTEREGRYNEQFF.

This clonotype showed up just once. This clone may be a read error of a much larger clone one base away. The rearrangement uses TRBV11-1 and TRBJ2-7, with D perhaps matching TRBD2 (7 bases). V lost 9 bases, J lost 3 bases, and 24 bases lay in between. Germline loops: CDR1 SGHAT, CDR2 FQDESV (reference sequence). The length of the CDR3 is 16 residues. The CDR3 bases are TGTGCCAGTAGGCAAATAGGACTAGGGGGAATCTACGAGCAGTACTTC. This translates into CASRQIGLGGIYEQYF.

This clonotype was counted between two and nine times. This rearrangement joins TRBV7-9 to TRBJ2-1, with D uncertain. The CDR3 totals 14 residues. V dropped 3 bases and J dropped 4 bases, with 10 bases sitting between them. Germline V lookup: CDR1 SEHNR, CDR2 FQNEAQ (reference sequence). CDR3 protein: CASSFGVTYNEQFF. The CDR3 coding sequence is TGTGCCAGCAGCTTTGGGGTTACATACAATGAGCAGTTCTTC. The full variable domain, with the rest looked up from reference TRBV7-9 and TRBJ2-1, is DTGVSQNPRHKITKRGQNVTFRCDPISEHNRLYWYRQTLGQGPEFLTYFQNEAQLEKSRLLSDRFSAERPKGSFSTLEIQRTEQGDSAMYLCASSFGVTYNEQFFGPGTRLTVL.

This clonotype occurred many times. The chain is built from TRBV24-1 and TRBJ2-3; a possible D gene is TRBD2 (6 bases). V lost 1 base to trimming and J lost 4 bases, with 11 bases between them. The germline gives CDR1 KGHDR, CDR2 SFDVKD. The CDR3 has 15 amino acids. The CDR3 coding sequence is TGTGCCACCAGTGATTTAACCCGGGAGCCAGATACGCAGTATTTT. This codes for CATSDLTREPDTQYF.

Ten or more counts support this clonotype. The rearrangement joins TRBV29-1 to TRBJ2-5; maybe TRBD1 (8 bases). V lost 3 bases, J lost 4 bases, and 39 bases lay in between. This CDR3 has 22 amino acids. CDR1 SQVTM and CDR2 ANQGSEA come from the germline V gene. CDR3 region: CSVDLRNTRGLWRAGSVETQYF. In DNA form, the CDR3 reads TGCAGCGTTGATCTCCGTAATACCAGGGGGCTTTGGCGAGCGGGATCCGTAGAGACCCAGTACTTC.

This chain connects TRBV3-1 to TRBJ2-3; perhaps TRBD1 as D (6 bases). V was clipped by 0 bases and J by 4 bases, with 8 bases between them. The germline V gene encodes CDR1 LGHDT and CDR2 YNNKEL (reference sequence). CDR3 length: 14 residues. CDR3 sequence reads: CASSQEQGPDTQYF. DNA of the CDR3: TGTGCCAGCAGCCAAGAACAGGGCCCAGATACGCAGTATTTT.

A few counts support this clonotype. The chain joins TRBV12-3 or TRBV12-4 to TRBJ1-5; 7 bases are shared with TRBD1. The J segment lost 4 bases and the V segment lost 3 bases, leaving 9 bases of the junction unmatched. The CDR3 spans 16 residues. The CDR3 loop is CASSFGRGLGNQPQHF. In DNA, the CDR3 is TGTGCCAGCAGTTTCGGGAGGGGGCTAGGTAATCAGCCCCAGCATTTT.

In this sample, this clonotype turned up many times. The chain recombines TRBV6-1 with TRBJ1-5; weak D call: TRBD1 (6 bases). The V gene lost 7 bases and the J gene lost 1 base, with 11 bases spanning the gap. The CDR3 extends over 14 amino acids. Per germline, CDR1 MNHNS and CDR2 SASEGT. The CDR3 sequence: CASIKTGSNQPQHF. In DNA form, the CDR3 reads TGTGCCAGCATCAAGACAGGAAGCAATCAGCCCCAGCATTTT.

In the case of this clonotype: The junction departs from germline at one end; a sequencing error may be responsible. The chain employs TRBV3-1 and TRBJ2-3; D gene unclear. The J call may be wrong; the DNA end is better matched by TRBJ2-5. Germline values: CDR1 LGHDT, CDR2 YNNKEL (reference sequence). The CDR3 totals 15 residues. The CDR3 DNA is TGTGCCAGCAGCCAACGGAACGGCCCCACAGAGGCCCAGTACTTC. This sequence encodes CASSQRNGPTEAQYF.

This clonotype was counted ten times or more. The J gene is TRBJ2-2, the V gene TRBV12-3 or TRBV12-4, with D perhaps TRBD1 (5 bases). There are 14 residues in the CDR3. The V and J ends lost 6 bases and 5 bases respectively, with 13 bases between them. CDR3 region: CASRSRRETGELFF. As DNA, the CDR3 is TGTGCCAGCAGATCCCGCAGGGAAACCGGGGAGCTGTTTTTT.

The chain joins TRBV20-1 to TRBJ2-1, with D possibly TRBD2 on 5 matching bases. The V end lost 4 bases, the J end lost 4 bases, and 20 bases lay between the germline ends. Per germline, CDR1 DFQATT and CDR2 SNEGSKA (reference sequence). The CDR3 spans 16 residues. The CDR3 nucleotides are TGCAGTGCTAACACCCCGCCGGGGAAAGGATACAATGAGCAGTTCTTC. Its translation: CSANTPPGKGYNEQFF.

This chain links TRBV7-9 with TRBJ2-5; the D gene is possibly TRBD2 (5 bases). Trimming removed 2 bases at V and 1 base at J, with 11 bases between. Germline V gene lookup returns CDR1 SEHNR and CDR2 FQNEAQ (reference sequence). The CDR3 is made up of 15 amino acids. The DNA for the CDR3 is TGTGCCAGCAGCTTAAATGGGAGATCCCAAGAGACCCAGTACTTC. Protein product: CASSLNGRSQETQYF.

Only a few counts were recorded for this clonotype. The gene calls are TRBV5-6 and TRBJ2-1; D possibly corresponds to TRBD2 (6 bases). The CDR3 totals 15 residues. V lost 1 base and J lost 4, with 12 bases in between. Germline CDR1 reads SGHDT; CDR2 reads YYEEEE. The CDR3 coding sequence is TGTGCCAGCAGCTTGCGTGGGAGGCCTTACAATGAGCAGTTCTTC. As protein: CASSLRGRPYNEQFF. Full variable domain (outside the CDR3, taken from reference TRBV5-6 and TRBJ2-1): DAGVTQSPTHLIKTRGQQVTLRCSPKSGHDTVSWYQQALGQGPQFIFQYYEEEERQRGNFPDRFSGHQFPNYSSELNVNALLLGDSALYLCASSLRGRPYNEQFFGPGTRLTVL.

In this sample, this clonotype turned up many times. The CDR3 nucleotides read TGTGCCAGCAAGACAGTAGCGGGATTGTCCTACGAGCAGTACTTC. Amino acids: CASKTVAGLSYEQYF. V is TRBV6-1 and J is TRBJ2-7, with TRBD2 matching 8 bases. The CDR3 runs 15 residues. Germline assignment: CDR1 MNHNS and CDR2 SASEGT. V shed 7 bases, J shed 1 base, and the junction held 9 bases outside the gene matches.

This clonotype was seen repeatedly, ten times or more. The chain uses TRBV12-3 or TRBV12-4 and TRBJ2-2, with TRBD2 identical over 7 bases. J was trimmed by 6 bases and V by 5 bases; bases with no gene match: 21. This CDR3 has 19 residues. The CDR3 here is CASSRAATWEGFLPGELFF. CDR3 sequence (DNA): TGTGCCAGCAGTAGAGCCGCAACGTGGGAGGGCTTCCTTCCCGGGGAGCTGTTTTTT.

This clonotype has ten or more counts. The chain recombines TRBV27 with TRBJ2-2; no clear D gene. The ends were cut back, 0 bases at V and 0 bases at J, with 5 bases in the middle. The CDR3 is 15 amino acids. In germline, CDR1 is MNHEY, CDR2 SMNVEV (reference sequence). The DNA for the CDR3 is TGTGCCAGCAGTTTATCGAACCCGAACACCGGGGAGCTGTTTTTT. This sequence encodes CASSLSNPNTGELFF.

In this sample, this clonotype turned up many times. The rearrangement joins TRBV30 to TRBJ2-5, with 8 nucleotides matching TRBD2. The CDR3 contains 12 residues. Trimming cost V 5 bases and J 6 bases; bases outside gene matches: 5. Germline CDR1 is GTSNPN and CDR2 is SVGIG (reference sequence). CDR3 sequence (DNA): TGTGCCTGGGCCGGGGGGGGAAAGACCCAGTACTTC. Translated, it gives CAWAGGGKTQYF.

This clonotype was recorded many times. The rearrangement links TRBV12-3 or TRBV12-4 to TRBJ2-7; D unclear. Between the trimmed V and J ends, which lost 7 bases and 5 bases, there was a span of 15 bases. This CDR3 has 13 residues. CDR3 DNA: TGTGCCAGCACCAAAGGAAGGGCCGACGAGCAGTACTTC. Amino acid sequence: CASTKGRADEQYF.

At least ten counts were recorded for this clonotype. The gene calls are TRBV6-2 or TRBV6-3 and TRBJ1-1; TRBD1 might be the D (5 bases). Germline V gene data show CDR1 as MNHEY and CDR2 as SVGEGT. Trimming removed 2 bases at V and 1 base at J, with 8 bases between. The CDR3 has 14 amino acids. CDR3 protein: CASSYGGKNTEAFF. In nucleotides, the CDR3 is TGTGCCAGCAGTTACGGGGGGAAGAACACTGAAGCTTTCTTT.

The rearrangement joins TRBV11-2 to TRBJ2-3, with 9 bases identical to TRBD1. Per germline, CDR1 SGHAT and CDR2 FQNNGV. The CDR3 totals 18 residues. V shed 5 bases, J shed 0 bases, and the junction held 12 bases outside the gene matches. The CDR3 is CASSLQRDRAFSTDTQYF. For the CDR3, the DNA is TGTGCCAGCAGCCTACAAAGGGACAGGGCGTTTAGCACAGATACGCAGTATTTT.

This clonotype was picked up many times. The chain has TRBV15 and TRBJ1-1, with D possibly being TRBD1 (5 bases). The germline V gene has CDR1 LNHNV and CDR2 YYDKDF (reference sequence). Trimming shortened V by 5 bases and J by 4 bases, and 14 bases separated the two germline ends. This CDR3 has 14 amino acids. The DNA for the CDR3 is TGTGCCACCAGCGGTTCGCAGGGCGGCACTGAAGCTTTCTTT. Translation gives CATSGSQGGTEAFF.

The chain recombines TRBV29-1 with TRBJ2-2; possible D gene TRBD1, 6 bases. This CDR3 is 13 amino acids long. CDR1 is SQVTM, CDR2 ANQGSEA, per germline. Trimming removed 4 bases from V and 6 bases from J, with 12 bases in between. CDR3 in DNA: TGCAGCGTTGCCCTACAGGGTCCCGGGGAGCTGTTTTTT. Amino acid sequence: CSVALQGPGELFF.